This TCR beta chain was sequenced for a study of cytomegalovirus exposure and HLA in healthy donors. The V end lost 4 bases, the J end lost 1 base, and 8 bases lay between the germline ends. The V gene's germline CDR1 is SGHRS and CDR2 YFSETQ. The CDR3 has 13 amino acids. Primers for the PCR totalled 60 Vbeta and 13 Jbeta. The method was immunoSEQ multiplex PCR; TCRdb's version includes in-frame clones alone and lacks a portion of them. Among some 220,000 clones listed, more than 75% were seen once. V usage is TRBV5-1 and J usage is TRBJ1-1, with a tentative D call TRBD1 (5 bases). The sequencing input was PBMCs. This receptor was obtained from a girl aged 2 to 9 in good health and CMV-seronegative. CDR3 protein: CASSTGGNTEAFF. DNA of the CDR3: TGCGCCAGCAGCACCGGGGGGAACACTGAAGCTTTCTTT.